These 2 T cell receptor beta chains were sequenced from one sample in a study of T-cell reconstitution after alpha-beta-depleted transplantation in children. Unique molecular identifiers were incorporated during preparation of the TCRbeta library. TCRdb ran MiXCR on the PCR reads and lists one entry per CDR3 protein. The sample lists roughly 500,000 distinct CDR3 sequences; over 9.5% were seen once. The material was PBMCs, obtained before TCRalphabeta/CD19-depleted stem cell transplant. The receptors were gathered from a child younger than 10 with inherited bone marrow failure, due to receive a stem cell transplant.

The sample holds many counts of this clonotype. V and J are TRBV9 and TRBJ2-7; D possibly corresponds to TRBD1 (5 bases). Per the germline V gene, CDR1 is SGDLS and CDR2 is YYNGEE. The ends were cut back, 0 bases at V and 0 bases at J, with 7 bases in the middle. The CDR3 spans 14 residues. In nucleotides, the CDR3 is TGTGCCAGCAGCGTAGACAGGACCTCCTACGAGCAGTACTTC. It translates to CASSVDRTSYEQYF.

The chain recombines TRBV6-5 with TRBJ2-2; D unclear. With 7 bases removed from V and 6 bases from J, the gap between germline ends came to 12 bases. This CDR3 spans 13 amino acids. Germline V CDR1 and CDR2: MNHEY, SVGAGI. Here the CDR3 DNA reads TGTGCCAGCAATCACTTTGGGTCCGGGGAGCTGTTTTTT. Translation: CASNHFGSGELFF.